These 20 T cell receptor beta chains share one sample of origin, sequenced in a study of cytomegalovirus exposure and HLA in healthy donors. The assay was immunoSEQ multiplex PCR, and TCRdb's table has in-frame clones only and misses some. The sample has 260,000 or so clones, around nine tenths seen once. Input material: PBMCs. All receptors derive from a man aged 18 to 29 in good health and CMV-seronegative.

The chain is built from TRBV4-1 and TRBJ2-3, with D tentatively TRBD2 (7 bases). Germline CDR1 and CDR2: MGHRA and YSYEKL. V gave up 2 bases and J gave up 2 bases, with 14 bases separating them. The CDR3 runs to 16 residues. CDR3 sequence: CASSQSGGGITDTQYF. The CDR3, as DNA: TGCGCCAGCAGCCAATCTGGGGGGGGCATCACAGATACGCAGTATTTT.

This clone was seen just once. The J gene is TRBJ1-2, the V gene TRBV9; no clear D gene. Trimming took off 7 bases at V and 5 bases at J, with 12 bases between the two ends. The V gene's germline CDR1 is SGDLS and CDR2 YYNGEE. The CDR3 has 12 residues. The CDR3: CASAKVGYGYTF. CDR3 sequence (DNA): TGTGCCAGCGCTAAAGTCGGGTATGGCTACACCTTC.

CDR3 sequence (DNA): TGTGCCAGCGGGGGGGCAGGGAGTAACTATGGCTACACCTTC. This encodes CASGGAGSNYGYTF. The chain recombines TRBV28 with TRBJ1-2; D possibly corresponds to TRBD1 (6 bases). Trimming pared 8 bases from V and 1 base from J, leaving 14 bases between. The CDR3 is 14 residues long. Per germline, CDR1 MDHEN and CDR2 SYDVKM.

The rearrangement joins TRBV10-3 to TRBJ2-7; D not certain. V lost 1 base to trimming and J lost 7 bases, with 8 bases between them. The length of the CDR3 is 12 residues. Per germline, CDR1 ENHRY and CDR2 SYGVKD. The CDR3 here is CAISEYNSEQYF. The CDR3 region has the DNA TGTGCCATCAGTGAGTACAACAGTGAGCAGTACTTC.

The V call is TRBV5-1, the J call TRBJ2-5; the D gene is possibly TRBD2 (5 bases). Germline values: CDR1 SGHRS, CDR2 YFSETQ. This CDR3 spans 13 amino acids. Trimming cost V 7 bases and J 2 bases, with 12 bases left between them. The CDR3 DNA is TGCGCCAGCGGCGCTCAGCGGCAAGAGACCCAGTACTTC. It codes for CASGAQRQETQYF.

The chain recombines TRBV28 with TRBJ2-1; 10 nucleotides line up with TRBD2. The CDR3 contains 16 residues. After removal of 8 bases from V and 7 bases from J, the junction contained 14 bases not matched to a gene. Germline V gives CDR1 MDHEN, CDR2 SYDVKM. The CDR3 coding sequence is TGTGCCAGCGCGACGATCAGCGGGAGGGCCAGGAATGAGCAGTTCTTC. This translates into CASATISGRARNEQFF.

CDR3 in amino acids: CASRNQGTVDTQYF. The CDR3 DNA is TGTGCCAGCAGGAACCAGGGGACGGTAGATACGCAGTATTTT. This chain joins TRBV7-2 and TRBJ2-3, with D perhaps TRBD1 (6 bases). From germline, CDR1 is SGHTA and CDR2 FQGNSA. V was shortened by 6 bases and J by 5 bases, with 15 bases between the two germline ends. The CDR3 spans 14 residues.

This clone was found once. The DNA for the CDR3 is TGCGCCAGCAGCCAAGAGGCCAACAATGAGCAGTTCTTC. Protein sequence: CASSQEANNEQFF. The chain has TRBV4-3 and TRBJ2-1; D ambiguous. There are 13 residues in the CDR3. CDR1 and CDR2 (germline): LGHNA, YSLEER. V was shortened by 0 bases and J by 5 bases, with 5 bases between the two germline ends.

The V call is TRBV2, the J call TRBJ2-7; 8 nucleotides agree with TRBD2. The CDR3 contains 17 residues. J was trimmed by 2 bases and V by 2 bases; bases with no gene match: 11. CDR1 and CDR2 (germline): SNHLY, FYNNEI. In DNA form, the CDR3 reads TGTGCCAGCAGTGAATCCCCCGGACTAGCCCAGACCTACGAGCAGTACTTC. Translation gives CASSESPGLAQTYEQYF.

This clone appeared a few times. The chain recombines TRBV7-8 with TRBJ1-1, with D tentatively TRBD1 (6 bases). The CDR3 sequence is 15 residues long. V was shortened by 0 bases and J by 5 bases, with 13 bases between the two germline ends. The germline CDR1 and CDR2 sequences are SGHVS and FQNEAQ. CDR3 sequence (DNA): TGTGCCAGCAGCTTAGCGCACAGGGAGAGGACTGAAGCTTTCTTT. Protein: CASSLAHRERTEAFF.

This clone has a single count. At one end the junction does not follow the germline gene, possibly because of a read error. The chain carries TRBV5-4 and TRBJ2-1, with D possibly being TRBD2 (5 bases). The CDR3 has 15 residues. Germline loops: CDR1 SGHNT, CDR2 YYREEE (reference sequence). The CDR3 nucleotides are TGTGCCAGCACCTTGAAAGGACTTAGTAAGGATGAGCAGTTCTTC. The encoded protein is CASTLKGLSKDEQFF.

The chain combines TRBV7-2 with TRBJ2-7; D possibly corresponds to TRBD2 (6 bases). The V gene lost 6 bases and the J gene lost 6 bases, with 15 bases spanning the gap. Germline assignment: CDR1 SGHTA and CDR2 FQGNSA. This CDR3 spans 13 amino acids. This CDR3 is CASSPRTIGEQYF. Written as DNA, the CDR3 is TGTGCCAGCAGTCCGCGGACTATCGGCGAGCAGTACTTC.

The chain uses TRBV4-1 and TRBJ1-2; TRBD1 agrees at 9 bases. The trim removed 4 bases at V and 4 bases at J, leaving 7 bases unmatched. The germline V gene encodes CDR1 MGHRA and CDR2 YSYEKL. The CDR3 has 15 residues. In DNA form, the CDR3 reads TGCGCCAGCAGCCCTGGGACAGGGTACACCTATGGCTACACCTTC. Protein: CASSPGTGYTYGYTF.

The chain is built from TRBV4-1 and TRBJ2-3; a possible D gene is TRBD1 (6 bases). V lost 1 base to trimming and J lost 4 bases, with 24 bases between them. The CDR3 consists of 19 residues. Per germline, CDR1 MGHRA and CDR2 YSYEKL. The CDR3 protein is CASSQVPFYKGGEADTQYF. The CDR3 DNA reads as TGCGCCAGCAGCCAAGTCCCCTTTTATAAAGGGGGTGAGGCAGATACGCAGTATTTT.

Here the CDR3 DNA reads TGTGCCAGCAGTGAAACGGGGGGGCTGGGAGATACGCAGTATTTT. It specifies CASSETGGLGDTQYF. This chain joins TRBV2 and TRBJ2-3; 8 nucleotides line up with TRBD2. The CDR3 has 15 amino acids. V dropped 2 bases and J dropped 5; count of bases not matched to a gene: 6. The germline V gene encodes CDR1 SNHLY and CDR2 FYNNEI.

This clone was detected only a few times. The V gene is TRBV5-1, the J gene TRBJ2-7, with D possibly matching TRBD1 (5 bases). The V end was cut by 1 base, the J end by 6 bases, with 14 bases between. Per germline, CDR1 SGHRS and CDR2 YFSETQ. The CDR3 covers 14 residues. The CDR3 coding sequence is TGCGCCAGCAGCTTGATAGGACAAGGGCTCGAGCAGTACTTC. Translated: CASSLIGQGLEQYF.

This clone was seen a single time. The gene calls are TRBV7-8 and TRBJ2-7; TRBD2 matches at 8 bases. The V gene end was trimmed by 1 base and the J gene end by 6 bases; junction bases not matched to a gene: 5. The CDR3 contains 14 residues. Germline-derived CDR1 and CDR2 are SGHVS and FQNEAQ. This CDR3 reads CASSLVVSGIEQYF. The CDR3 bases are TGTGCCAGCAGCTTAGTAGTTAGCGGGATCGAGCAGTACTTC. The full variable domain, its missing parts supplied by reference TRBV7-8 and TRBJ2-7, is GAGVSQSPRYKVAKRGQDVALRCDPISGHVSLFWYQQALGQGPEFLTYFQNEAQLDKSGLPSDRFFAERPEGSVSTLKIQRTQQEDSAVYLCASSLVVSGIEQYFGPGTRLTVT.

Only one count was recorded for this clone. The sample holds other DNA sequences that translate to the same CDR3. The rearrangement links TRBV28 to TRBJ1-5; the D gene is possibly TRBD1 (5 bases). Germline CDR1 reads MDHEN; CDR2 reads SYDVKM. V lost 4 bases to trimming and J lost 5 bases, with 6 bases between them. CDR3 length: 12 amino acids. The CDR3 sequence: CASSSGDQPQHF. The CDR3 DNA reads TGTGCCAGCAGTTCGGGGGATCAGCCCCAGCATTTT.

This chain connects TRBV4-1 to TRBJ2-5; D gene unclear. The CDR3 spans 14 residues. V was cut by 1 base and J by 2 bases, with 8 bases left in between. Germline CDR1 and CDR2: MGHRA and YSYEKL. CDR3 bases: TGCGCCAGCAGCCAAGTAACCAGGCAAGAGACCCAGTACTTC. It specifies CASSQVTRQETQYF.

The V gene is TRBV4-3, the J gene TRBJ2-7; D call uncertain. The V gene's germline CDR1 is LGHNA and CDR2 YSLEER. V was clipped by 1 base and J by 0 bases, with 10 bases between them. This CDR3 has 15 residues. The CDR3 nucleotides read TGCGCCAGCAGCCAAGCTCCAGGAAACTCCTACGAGCAGTACTTC. Translation gives CASSQAPGNSYEQYF.